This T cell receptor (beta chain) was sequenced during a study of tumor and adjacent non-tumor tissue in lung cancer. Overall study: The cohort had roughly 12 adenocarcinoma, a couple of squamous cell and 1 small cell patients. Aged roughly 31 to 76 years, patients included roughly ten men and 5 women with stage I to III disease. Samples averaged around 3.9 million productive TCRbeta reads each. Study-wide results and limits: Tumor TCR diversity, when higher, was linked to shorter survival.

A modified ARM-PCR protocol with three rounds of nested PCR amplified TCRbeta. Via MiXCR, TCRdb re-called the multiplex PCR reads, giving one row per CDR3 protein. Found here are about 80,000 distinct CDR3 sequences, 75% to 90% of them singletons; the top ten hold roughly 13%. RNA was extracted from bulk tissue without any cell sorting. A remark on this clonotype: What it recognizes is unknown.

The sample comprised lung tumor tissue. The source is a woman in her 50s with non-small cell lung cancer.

The CDR3 region is CSARLIGVVSRADRGSPLHF. CDR3 coding DNA: TGCAGTGCTCGACTGATTGGGGTCGTGTCTCGGGCGGATCGGGGATCACCCCTCCACTTT. The chain has TRBV20-1 and TRBJ1-6; D gene ambiguous. Trimming removed 5 bases at V and 10 bases at J, with 36 bases between. CDR1 is DFQATT, CDR2 SNEGSKA, per germline (reference sequence). This CDR3 comprises 20 residues.